This T cell receptor (beta chain) is drawn from a study of blood T cell repertoires in COVID-19. Study at large: The United States, Italy and Spain supplied acute and convalescent COVID-19 samples. Sources were T cells, B-cell-depleted T cells, or PBMCs; the material itself was cDNA or gDNA.

In the authors' methods: Amplifying reference gene primers gave estimates of nucleated cell counts. Measured with immunoSEQ multiplex PCR; TCRdb has only the in-frame clones, and not every one. Clone size and V and J calls were adopted from that table, with D and trimming inferred from the DNA. The table includes hundreds of thousands of clones, around nine tenths detected once. Losses at the gene ends were 4 bases for V and 7 bases for J; bases not matched to a gene: 8. The CDR3 extends over 16 amino acids. CDR1 is KGHDR and CDR2 is SFDVKD in the germline V gene. The rearrangement joins TRBV24-1 to TRBJ2-2; 10 positions agree with TRBD1. The sequence derives from a woman aged 45-60 years with active or convalescent COVID-19. Sequenced: peripheral blood. The CDR3 region has the DNA TGTGCCACCAGTGAGGGACAGGGGCGTAGGATCGGGGAGCTGTTTTTT. Protein sequence: CATSEGQGRRIGELFF.